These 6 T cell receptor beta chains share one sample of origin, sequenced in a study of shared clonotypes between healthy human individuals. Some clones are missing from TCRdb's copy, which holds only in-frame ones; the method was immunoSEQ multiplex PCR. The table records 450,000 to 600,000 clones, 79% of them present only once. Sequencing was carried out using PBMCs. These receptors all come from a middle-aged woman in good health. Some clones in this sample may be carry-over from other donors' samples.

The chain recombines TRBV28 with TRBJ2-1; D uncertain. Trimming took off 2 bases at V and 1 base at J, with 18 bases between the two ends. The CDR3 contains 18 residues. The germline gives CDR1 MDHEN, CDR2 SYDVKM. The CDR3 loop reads CASSLTGSPPTSYNEQFF. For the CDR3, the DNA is TGTGCCAGCAGTTTAACTGGCTCCCCTCCTACGTCCTACAATGAGCAGTTCTTC.

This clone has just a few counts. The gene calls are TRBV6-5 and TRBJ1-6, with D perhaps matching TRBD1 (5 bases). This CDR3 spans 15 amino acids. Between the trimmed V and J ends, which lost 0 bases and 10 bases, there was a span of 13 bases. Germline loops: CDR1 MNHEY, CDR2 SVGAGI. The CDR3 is CASSYSQGGESPLHF. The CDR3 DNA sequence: TGTGCCAGCAGTTACTCCCAGGGTGGGGAGTCACCCCTCCACTTT.

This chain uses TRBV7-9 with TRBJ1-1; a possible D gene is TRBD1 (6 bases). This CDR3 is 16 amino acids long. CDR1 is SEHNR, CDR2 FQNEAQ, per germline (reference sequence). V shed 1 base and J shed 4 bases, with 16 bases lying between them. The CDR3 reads CASSLGDPGVTTEAFF. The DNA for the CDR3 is TGTGCCAGCAGCTTAGGGGACCCAGGGGTTACCACTGAAGCTTTCTTT.

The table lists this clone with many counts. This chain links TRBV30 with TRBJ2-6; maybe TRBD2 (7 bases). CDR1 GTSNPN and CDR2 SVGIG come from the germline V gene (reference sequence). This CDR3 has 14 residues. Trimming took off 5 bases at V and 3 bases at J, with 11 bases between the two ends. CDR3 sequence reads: CAWYGGLGANVLTF. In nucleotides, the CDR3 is TGTGCCTGGTACGGGGGGCTTGGGGCCAACGTCCTGACTTTC.

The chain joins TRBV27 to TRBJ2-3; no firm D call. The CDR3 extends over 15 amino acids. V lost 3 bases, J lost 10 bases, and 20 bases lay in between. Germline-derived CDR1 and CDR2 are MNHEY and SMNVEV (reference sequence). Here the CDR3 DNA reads TGTGCCAGCAGTTTCCACCCCATAGGAGCCAGTGCGCAGTATTTT. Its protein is CASSFHPIGASAQYF.

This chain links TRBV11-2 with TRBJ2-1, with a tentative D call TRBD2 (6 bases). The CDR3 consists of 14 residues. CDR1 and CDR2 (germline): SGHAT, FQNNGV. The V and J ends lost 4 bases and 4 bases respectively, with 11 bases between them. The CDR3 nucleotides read TGTGCCAGCAGCTCACCGGCGGGATACAATGAGCAGTTCTTC. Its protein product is CASSSPAGYNEQFF.